This T cell receptor (beta chain) came from a study of cytomegalovirus exposure and HLA in healthy donors. Study results and caveats: Further analysis, carried out later, found HLA-associated TCR beta chains more clonally expanded than equally common other chains. Researchers reported in a later analysis that common viral pathogens appeared linked to several top clusters.

Primers for the PCR totalled 60 Vbeta and 13 Jbeta. Sequencing used immunoSEQ multiplex PCR; TCRdb keeps in-frame clones, though not all of them. The data contain about 140,000 clones, 75% to 85% of them seen just once; the ten biggest clones take up around 2.5%. Trimming left V 3 bases short and J 3 bases short, with 17 bases between. The CDR3 contains 16 residues. From germline, CDR1 is KGHSH and CDR2 LQKENI. As concerns this clone: The antigen is undetermined.

This sequence joins TRBV18 and TRBJ1-2; D is perhaps TRBD1 (6 bases). The sequenced sample consisted of PBMCs. The source of this sequence is a man in his fifties or sixties in good health and CMV-seronegative. This chain's CDR3 is CASSPATGLFDYGYTF. The CDR3 coding sequence is TGTGCCAGCTCACCCGCGACAGGCTTGTTTGACTATGGCTACACCTTC.